These 21 T cell receptor beta chains share one sample of origin, sequenced in a study of T cells in Graves' hyperthyroidism and ophthalmopathy. It was RNA transcripts that yielded the amplified TCR beta CDR3 regions. Researchers ran a first-round RT-PCR on the TCR CDR3 using the HTBI primer set. TCRdb redid the calling of the multiplex PCR reads with MiXCR, one entry per CDR3 protein. The repertoire holds roughly 96,000 distinct CDR3 sequences, just over 50% seen once, with roughly a quarter in the top ten. The sequenced sample consisted of blood. These receptors all stem from a woman aged 40 to 55 with Graves' hyperthyroidism.

This clonotype was found many times. The chain joins TRBV7-9 to TRBJ1-5; 8 bases fit TRBD1. The CDR3 totals 16 residues. V shed 4 bases, J shed 3 bases, and the junction held 8 bases outside the gene matches. Germline lookup yields CDR1 SEHNR and CDR2 FQNEAQ (reference sequence). CDR3 sequence (DNA): TGTGCCAGCAGCTACGGACAGGGCCCCTTCAATCAGCCCCAGCATTTT. Amino acid sequence: CASSYGQGPFNQPQHF.

This clonotype was seen many times. V gene TRBV29-1 combines with J gene TRBJ2-7; 10 nucleotides agree with TRBD1. Trimming removed 3 bases from V and 2 bases from J; junction bases left unmatched: 1. Per the germline V gene, CDR1 is SQVTM and CDR2 is ANQGSEA. The CDR3 runs to 13 residues. CDR3 bases: TGCAGCGTTGAGACAGGGGGCCCCTACGAGCAGTACTTC. It specifies CSVETGGPYEQYF.

This clonotype was recorded at least ten times. V usage is TRBV2 and J usage is TRBJ2-5; D is possibly TRBD1 (5 bases). The germline gives CDR1 SNHLY, CDR2 FYNNEI. The length of the CDR3 is 16 residues. V was trimmed by 8 bases and J by 5 bases, leaving 24 bases between them. The CDR3 loop reads CASQLNPQGFGETQYF. In DNA form, the CDR3 reads TGTGCCAGCCAATTAAATCCCCAGGGATTTGGCGAGACCCAGTACTTC.

Remarks on this clonotype: Since no conserved phenylalanine or tryptophan closes the CDR3, a read error is the likely cause. V and J are TRBV13 and TRBJ1-5; 9 positions match TRBD1. The CDR3 sequence is 15 residues long. The trim removed 6 bases at V and 6 bases at J, leaving 9 bases unmatched. Germline V lookup: CDR1 PRHDT, CDR2 FYEKMQ (reference sequence). The CDR3 region is CASSKQGAVSQPQHL. The CDR3 bases are TGTGCCAGCAGTAAACAGGGGGCGGTTAGTCAGCCCCAGCATCTT.

The rearrangement links TRBV7-2 to TRBJ2-3, with 11 positions matching TRBD2. Germline CDR1 is SGHTA and CDR2 is FQGNSA. The CDR3 has 16 amino acids. Losses at the gene ends were 2 bases for V and 4 bases for J; bases not matched to a gene: 5. The CDR3 coding sequence is TGTGCCAGCAGCTTAACTAGCGGGAGAGGGGCAGATACGCAGTATTTT. Protein product: CASSLTSGRGADTQYF.

The V call is TRBV20-1, the J call TRBJ2-7; unclear D gene. The ends were cut back, 3 bases at V and 6 bases at J, with 15 bases in the middle. From germline, CDR1 is DFQATT and CDR2 SNEGSKA (reference sequence). The CDR3 runs 13 residues. The CDR3 spells CSARATLTSEQYF. CDR3 DNA: TGCAGTGCTAGGGCCACACTCACTTCCGAGCAGTACTTC.

The chain uses TRBV15 and TRBJ2-5, with D possibly TRBD1 on 5 matching bases. Germline V gives CDR1 LNHNV, CDR2 YYDKDF (reference sequence). The CDR3 loop spans 16 amino acids. Trimming took off 1 base at V and 4 bases at J, with 16 bases between the two ends. The CDR3 here is CATSRGGRLFRETQYF. For the CDR3, the DNA is TGTGCCACCAGCAGAGGGGGCCGGTTGTTCCGAGAGACCCAGTACTTC.

There are many counts of this clonotype. The V and J genes are TRBV5-1 and TRBJ2-7; D possibly matches TRBD1 or TRBD2 (6 bases each). Germline-derived CDR1 and CDR2 are SGHRS and YFSETQ. Trimming removed 5 bases from V and 2 bases from J, with 14 bases in between. This CDR3 spans 14 amino acids. CDR3 nucleotide sequence: TGCGCCAGCAGTTCTGACAGGAGGGCCTACGAGCAGTACTTC. This gives the protein CASSSDRRAYEQYF.

This clonotype was observed a handful of times. This chain uses TRBV10-3 with TRBJ2-7; D is perhaps TRBD1 (6 bases). CDR1 and CDR2 from the germline V gene are ENHRY and SYGVKD. This CDR3 is built from 13 residues. Trimming shortened V by 3 bases and J by 4 bases, and 10 bases separated the two germline ends. Here the CDR3 DNA reads TGTGCCATCAGTGAATCAGGGGCTTACGAGCAGTACTTC. Residues: CAISESGAYEQYF.

This sequence joins TRBV20-1 and TRBJ1-2, with D unresolved. Deletions cut 3 bases from V and 12 bases from J, with 14 bases between. Germline CDR1 and CDR2: DFQATT and SNEGSKA (reference sequence). The CDR3 has 11 residues. The CDR3 protein is CSASLAGKDTF. CDR3 nucleotide sequence: TGCAGTGCTAGTTTGGCAGGAAAGGACACCTTC.

This clonotype was observed many times. This rearrangement joins TRBV20-1 to TRBJ1-1; 7 bases match TRBD1. Germline loops: CDR1 DFQATT, CDR2 SNEGSKA (reference sequence). The trim removed 3 bases at V and 2 bases at J, leaving 6 bases unmatched. The CDR3 loop spans 14 amino acids. DNA of the CDR3: TGCAGTGCTAGTAAGTGGGACAGTAACACTGAAGCTTTCTTT. It specifies CSASKWDSNTEAFF.

This clonotype was observed many times. The chain uses TRBV20-1 and TRBJ2-2, with 10 nucleotides matching TRBD2. V gave up 4 bases and J gave up 4 bases; unmatched junction bases: 3. The CDR3 totals 14 residues. Germline CDR1 reads DFQATT; CDR2 reads SNEGSKA (reference sequence). DNA of the CDR3: TGCAGTGCTAAGCCTAGCGGGAGCACCGGGGAGCTGTTTTTT. Translated, it gives CSAKPSGSTGELFF.

This clonotype has at least ten counts. This chain links TRBV2 with TRBJ1-5, with D perhaps TRBD1 (6 bases). The CDR3 extends over 14 amino acids. The germline V gene encodes CDR1 SNHLY and CDR2 FYNNEI. V was clipped by 3 bases and J by 9 bases, with 15 bases between them. In DNA, the CDR3 is TGTGCCAGCAGTGAGGGAGGGGGATCCCGGCCCCAGCATTTT. Its protein product is CASSEGGGSRPQHF.

This clonotype has at least ten counts. The CDR3 sequence: CSARGSWGFYEQYF. The CDR3 DNA sequence: TGCAGTGCTAGGGGGTCGTGGGGTTTTTACGAGCAGTACTTC. The gene calls are TRBV20-1 and TRBJ2-7; D not certain. Trimming left V 3 bases short and J 4 bases short, with 16 bases between. The CDR3 length is 14 residues. The germline CDR1 and CDR2 sequences are DFQATT and SNEGSKA (reference sequence).

The table lists this clonotype with many counts. V usage is TRBV7-3 and J usage is TRBJ2-5, with D possibly called TRBD1 or TRBD2 (5 bases each). CDR1 SGHTA and CDR2 FQGTGA come from the germline V gene. This CDR3 is 13 amino acids long. Between the trimmed V and J ends, which lost 1 base and 4 bases, there was a span of 7 bases. The CDR3 sequence: CASSLRGIETQYF. DNA of the CDR3: TGTGCCAGCAGCTTAAGGGGGATAGAGACCCAGTACTTC.

This rearrangement joins TRBV2 to TRBJ2-2, with 10 bases aligning to TRBD2. The germline gives CDR1 SNHLY, CDR2 FYNNEI. V was pared by 6 bases and J by 0 bases, with 4 bases of the junction left unmatched. The CDR3 is 16 residues long. CDR3 in amino acids: CASSHTSGTNTGELFF. The CDR3 nucleotides are TGTGCCAGCAGCCACACTAGCGGGACGAACACCGGGGAGCTGTTTTTT.

V is TRBV20-1 and J is TRBJ2-2, with D perhaps TRBD1 or TRBD2 (7 bases each). The CDR3 is made up of 17 amino acids. Trimming took 3 bases from V and 4 from J, leaving 21 bases between them. Germline V gene data show CDR1 as DFQATT and CDR2 as SNEGSKA (reference sequence). CDR3 in amino acids: CSARPVPGGGPTGELFF. Here the CDR3 DNA reads TGCAGTGCTAGGCCCGTCCCAGGGGGGGGACCCACCGGGGAGCTGTTTTTT.

The V call is TRBV6-5, the J call TRBJ2-1, with D perhaps matching TRBD1 or TRBD2 (5 bases each). The germline V and J ends were trimmed by 3 bases and 2 bases, with 14 bases remaining between them. Germline CDR1 MNHEY, CDR2 SVGAGI. The CDR3 sequence is 16 residues long. The CDR3 coding sequence is TGTGCCAGCAGTTATCAACCGGGACGGACCTACAATGAGCAGTTCTTC. It translates to CASSYQPGRTYNEQFF.

Of note for this clonotype: A junction end diverges from the germline sequence, so it may reflect a read error. This rearrangement joins TRBV5-1 to TRBJ2-5, with D perhaps being TRBD1 or TRBD2 (5 bases each). Per the germline V gene, CDR1 is SGHRS and CDR2 is YFSETQ. CDR3 length: 15 amino acids. As DNA, the CDR3 is TGCGCCAGCAGCTTGGATCGGGGCCAACAAGAGACTCAGTACTTC. Residues: CASSLDRGQQETQYF.

A few counts support this clonotype. The chain couples TRBV9 to TRBJ1-3, with 10 nucleotides matching TRBD1. The CDR3 totals 14 residues. J lost 3 bases, V lost 6 bases, and 3 bases had no gene match. The germline gives CDR1 SGDLS, CDR2 YYNGEE. CDR3: CASMDRGFGNTIYF. DNA of the CDR3: TGTGCCAGCATGGACAGGGGGTTTGGAAACACCATATATTTT.

Ten or more counts support this clonotype. The V and J genes are TRBV7-6 and TRBJ1-2; possible D gene TRBD1, 6 bases. The CDR3 runs to 18 residues. CDR1 is SGHVS and CDR2 is FNYEAQ in the germline V gene. V was shortened by 5 bases and J by 4 bases, with 26 bases between the two germline ends. The CDR3 DNA sequence: TGTGCCAGCAGCACCCTCGGGCAGGGGCGAATTAAGGGCTATGGCTACACCTTC. Translating gives CASSTLGQGRIKGYGYTF.